The source of this T cell receptor beta chain is a study of early T cells in non-severe SARS-CoV-2 infection. TCRdb called the 5' RACE reads again in MiXCR, with one record for every CDR3 protein. The table shows 65,000 to 90,000 distinct CDR3 sequences, with roughly 12% occurring only once. Trimming left V 1 base short and J 10 bases short, with 11 bases between. This CDR3 is built from 13 residues. Per the germline V gene, CDR1 is SGHNT and CDR2 is YENEEA. Material for sequencing was whole blood. This receptor was taken from an adult who was a healthcare worker with PCR-confirmed SARS-CoV-2 infection or an uninfected control (not recorded which). The rearrangement uses TRBV11-3 and TRBJ2-1, with D possibly being TRBD2 (6 bases). CDR3 DNA sequence: TGTGCCAGCAGCTTAGCTGCGGGATTGGAGCAGTTCTTC. It yields the protein CASSLAAGLEQFF.